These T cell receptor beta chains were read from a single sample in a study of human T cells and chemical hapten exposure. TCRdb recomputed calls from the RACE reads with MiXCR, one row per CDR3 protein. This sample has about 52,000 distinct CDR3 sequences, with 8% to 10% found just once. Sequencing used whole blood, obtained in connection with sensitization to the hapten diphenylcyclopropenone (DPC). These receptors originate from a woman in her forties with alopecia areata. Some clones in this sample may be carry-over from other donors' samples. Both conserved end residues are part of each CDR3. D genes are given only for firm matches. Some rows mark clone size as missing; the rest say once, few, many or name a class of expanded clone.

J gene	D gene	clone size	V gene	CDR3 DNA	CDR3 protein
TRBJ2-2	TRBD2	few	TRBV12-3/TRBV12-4	TGTGCCAGCAGTCAAGGAAGGTTAGCGGGGTCGTACGCCGGGGAGCTGTTTTTT	CASSQGRLAGSYAGELFF
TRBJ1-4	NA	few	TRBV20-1	TGCAGTGCTAGGGTCAGGGGTGAAAAACTGTTTTTT	CSARVRGEKLFF
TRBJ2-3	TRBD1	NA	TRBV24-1	TGTGCCACCAGTGTTCTCGGACAGGGGTTTGGCACAGATACGCAGTATTTT	CATSVLGQGFGTDTQYF
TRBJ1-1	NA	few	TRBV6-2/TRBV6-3	TGTGCCAGCAGTCGGGACACTCACACTGAAGCTTTCTTT	CASSRDTHTEAFF
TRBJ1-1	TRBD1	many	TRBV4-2	TGTGCCAGCAGCCAAATACAAACGGAGGGGGCGCGCACTGAAGCTTTCTTT	CASSQIQTEGARTEAFF
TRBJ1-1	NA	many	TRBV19	TGTGCCAGTAGTAACTGGGCAGGGAACACTGAAGCTTTCTTT	CASSNWAGNTEAFF
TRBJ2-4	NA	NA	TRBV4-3	TGCGCCAGCAGCCAAGATTTCGGAGGGACTCAAGCCAAAAACATTCAGTACTTC	CASSQDFGGTQAKNIQYF
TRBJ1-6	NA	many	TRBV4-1	TGCGCCAGCAGCCAAGTATTGGCGGTGGTAGGGGAGAGTTCACCCCTCCACTTT	CASSQVLAVVGESSPLHF
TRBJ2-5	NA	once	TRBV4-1	TGCGCCAGCAGCCGCCGGGGAGACCAAGAGACCCAGTACTTC	CASSRRGDQETQYF
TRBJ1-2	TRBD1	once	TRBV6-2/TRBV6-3	TGTGCCAGCAGTTACCTTTCAGGGGGCGTCGATGGCTACACCTTC	CASSYLSGGVDGYTF
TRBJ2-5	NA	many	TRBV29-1	TGCAGCGTTGCACAGCTTCAAGAGACCCAGTACTTC	CSVAQLQETQYF
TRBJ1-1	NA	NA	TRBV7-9	TGTGCCAGCAGCCCCCAAGCAATGGGGGGCACTGAAGCTTTCTTT	CASSPQAMGGTEAFF
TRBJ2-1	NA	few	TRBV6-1	TGTGCCAGCGGTGGGTTGGACTTAGGGTACAATGAGCAGTTCTTC	CASGGLDLGYNEQFF
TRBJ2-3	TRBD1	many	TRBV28	TGTGCCAGCAGGGACAGGGGGTCAGATACGCAGTATTTT	CASRDRGSDTQYF
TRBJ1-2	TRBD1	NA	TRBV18	TGTGCCAGCTCACTCCGGACAGGGATCGATGGCTACACCTTC	CASSLRTGIDGYTF
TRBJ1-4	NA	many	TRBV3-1	TGTGCCAGCAGCCAGGGACGGGGTAACGGCGAAAAACTGTTTTTT	CASSQGRGNGEKLFF
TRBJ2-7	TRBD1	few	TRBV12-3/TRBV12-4	TGTGCCAGCAGGGGACAGGGAAGCTCCTACGAGCAGTACTTC	CASRGQGSSYEQYF
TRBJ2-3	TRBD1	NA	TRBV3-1	TGTGCCAGCAGCCAAGAGAGGAGCATTGGCGGGACAGGGGGCGCAGGGAGCACAGATACGCAGTATTTT	CASSQERSIGGTGGAGSTDTQYF
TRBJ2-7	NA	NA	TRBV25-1	TGTGCCAGCAGTGGGCAAGGAACAGGCCCACAATCGCCCCACGAGCAGTACTTC	CASSGQGTGPQSPHEQYF
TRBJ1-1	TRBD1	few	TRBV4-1	TGCGCCAGCAGCCAAGAAGGTGCGGGACAGGGGACTGAAGCTTTCTTT	CASSQEGAGQGTEAFF
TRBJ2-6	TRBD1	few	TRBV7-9	TGTGCCAGCACCACATCGTTGGGTCGGGACAGTTTCTCTGGGGCCAACGTCCTGACTTTC	CASTTSLGRDSFSGANVLTF
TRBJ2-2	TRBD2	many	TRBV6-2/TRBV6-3	TGTGCCAGCAGTTACCTACTAGCGGCCGGGGAGCTGTTTTTT	CASSYLLAAGELFF
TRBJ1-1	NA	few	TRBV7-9	TGTGCCAGCAGCTTCCCGGGGATGACCGAAGCTTTCTTT	CASSFPGMTEAFF
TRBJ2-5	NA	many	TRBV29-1	TGCAGCGTTGGAAGGGAGACCCAGTACTTC	CSVGRETQYF
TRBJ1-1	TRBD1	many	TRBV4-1	TGCGCCAGCAGCCAAGATACAGGGGGCCTGCTCACTGAAGCTTTCTTT	CASSQDTGGLLTEAFF
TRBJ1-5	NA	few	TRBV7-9	TGTGCCAGCAGCGGGATAGGTCAGCCCCAGCATTTT	CASSGIGQPQHF
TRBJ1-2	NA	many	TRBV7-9	TGTGCCAGCAGCTTAAGCTCCGGGACGTCAGGCTACACCTTC	CASSLSSGTSGYTF
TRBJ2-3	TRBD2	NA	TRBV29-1	TGCAGCGCCCCCCCAAGCGGGGGGGCTGAAGATACGCAGTATTTT	CSAPPSGGAEDTQYF
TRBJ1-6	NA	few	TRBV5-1	TGCGCCAGCAGCTTGATAGGGGAGGGTTATAATTCACCCCTCCACTTT	CASSLIGEGYNSPLHF
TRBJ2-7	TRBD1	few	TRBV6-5	TGTGCCACCAGACGGACAGGGTCCTACGAGCAGTACTTC	CATRRTGSYEQYF